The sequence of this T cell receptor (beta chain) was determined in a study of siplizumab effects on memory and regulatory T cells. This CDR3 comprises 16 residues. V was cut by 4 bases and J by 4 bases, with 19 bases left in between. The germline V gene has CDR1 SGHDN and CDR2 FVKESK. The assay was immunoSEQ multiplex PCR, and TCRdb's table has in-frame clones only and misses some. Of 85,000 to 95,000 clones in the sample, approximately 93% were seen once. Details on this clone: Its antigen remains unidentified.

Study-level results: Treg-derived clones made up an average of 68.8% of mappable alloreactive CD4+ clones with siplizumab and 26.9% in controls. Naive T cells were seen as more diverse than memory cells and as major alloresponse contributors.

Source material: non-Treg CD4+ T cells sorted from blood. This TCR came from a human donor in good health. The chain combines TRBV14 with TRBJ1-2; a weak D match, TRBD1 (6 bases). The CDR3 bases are TGTGCCAGCAGCCCGCGACTGTTCGGGGGCGTCTATGGCTACACCTTC. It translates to CASSPRLFGGVYGYTF.